The clone carrying this TCR beta chain was seen only once. The data are from a study of blood T cell repertoires in COVID-19. Here immunoSEQ multiplex PCR was the method, and the copy in TCRdb shows in-frame clones only, minus some. Of over 300,000 clones in the sample, about four fifths were seen once. The sample comprised peripheral blood. The sequence derives from a woman in her forties or fifties with acute or convalescent COVID-19.

In DNA form, the CDR3 reads TGTGCCAGCAGTGACGTTGTGGGAGGGACCCAGTACTTC. This gives the protein CASSDVVGGTQYF. The gene calls are TRBV2 and TRBJ2-5; possibly TRBD2 for D (6 bases). The CDR3 contains 13 residues. The germline CDR1 and CDR2 sequences are SNHLY and FYNNEI. Trimming took off 3 bases at V and 7 bases at J, with 12 bases between the two ends.